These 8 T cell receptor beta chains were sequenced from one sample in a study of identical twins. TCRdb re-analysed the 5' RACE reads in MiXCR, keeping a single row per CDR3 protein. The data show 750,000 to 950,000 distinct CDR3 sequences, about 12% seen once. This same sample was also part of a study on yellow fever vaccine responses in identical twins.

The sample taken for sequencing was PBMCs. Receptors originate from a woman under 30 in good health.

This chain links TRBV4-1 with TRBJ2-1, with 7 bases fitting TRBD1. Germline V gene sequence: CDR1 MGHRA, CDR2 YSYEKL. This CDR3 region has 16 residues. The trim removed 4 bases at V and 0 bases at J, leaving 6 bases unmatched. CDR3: CASSRGQAASYNEQFF. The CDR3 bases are TGCGCCAGCAGCCGTGGACAGGCAGCCTCCTACAATGAGCAGTTCTTC.

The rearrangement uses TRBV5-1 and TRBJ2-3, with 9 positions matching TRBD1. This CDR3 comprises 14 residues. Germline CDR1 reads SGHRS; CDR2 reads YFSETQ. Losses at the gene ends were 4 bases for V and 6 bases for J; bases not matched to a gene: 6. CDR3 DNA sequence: TGCGCCAGCAGCCCCGGACAGGGGCGGGATACGCAGTATTTT. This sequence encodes CASSPGQGRDTQYF.

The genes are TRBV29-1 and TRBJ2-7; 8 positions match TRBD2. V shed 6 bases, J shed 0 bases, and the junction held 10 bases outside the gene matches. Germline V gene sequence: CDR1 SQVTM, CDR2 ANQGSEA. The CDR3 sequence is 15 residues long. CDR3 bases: TGCAGCGTCGAACTTAGCGGGGCTAACTCCTACGAGCAGTACTTC. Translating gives CSVELSGANSYEQYF.

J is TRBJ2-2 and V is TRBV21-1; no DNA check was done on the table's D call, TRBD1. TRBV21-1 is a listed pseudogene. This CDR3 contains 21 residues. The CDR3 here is CASRRDIELSGGQLNTGELFF. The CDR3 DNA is TGTGCCAGCAGAAGGGACATTGAATTGTCGGGGGGACAGCTGAACACCGGGGAGCTGTTTTTT.

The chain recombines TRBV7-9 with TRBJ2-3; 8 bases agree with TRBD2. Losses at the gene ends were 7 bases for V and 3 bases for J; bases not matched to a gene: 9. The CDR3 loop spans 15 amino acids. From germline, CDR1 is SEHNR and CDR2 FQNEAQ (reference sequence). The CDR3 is CASTAWVAGTDTQYF. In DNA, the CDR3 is TGTGCCAGCACCGCATGGGTAGCGGGAACAGATACGCAGTATTTT. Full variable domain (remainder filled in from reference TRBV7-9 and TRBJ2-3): DTGVSQNPRHKITKRGQNVTFRCDPISEHNRLYWYRQTLGQGPEFLTYFQNEAQLEKSRLLSDRFSAERPKGSFSTLEIQRTEQGDSAMYLCASTAWVAGTDTQYFGPGTRLTVL.

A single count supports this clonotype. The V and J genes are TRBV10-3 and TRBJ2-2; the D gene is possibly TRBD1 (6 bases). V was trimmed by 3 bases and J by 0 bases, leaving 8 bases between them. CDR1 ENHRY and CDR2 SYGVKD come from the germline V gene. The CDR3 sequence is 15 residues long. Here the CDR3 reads CAISEWGPNTGELFF. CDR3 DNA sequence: TGTGCCATCAGTGAATGGGGGCCGAACACCGGGGAGCTGTTTTTT.

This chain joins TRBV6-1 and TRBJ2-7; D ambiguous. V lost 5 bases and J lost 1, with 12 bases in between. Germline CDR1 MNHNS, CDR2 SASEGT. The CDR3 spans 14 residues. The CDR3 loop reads CASSPLRDSYEQYF. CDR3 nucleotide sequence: TGTGCCAGCAGTCCACTGAGAGATTCCTACGAGCAGTACTTC.

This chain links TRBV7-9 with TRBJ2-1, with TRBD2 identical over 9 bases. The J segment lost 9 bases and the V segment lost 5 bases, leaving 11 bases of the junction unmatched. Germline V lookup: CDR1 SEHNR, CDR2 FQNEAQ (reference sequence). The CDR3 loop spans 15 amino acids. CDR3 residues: CASSPLAGRHGEQFF. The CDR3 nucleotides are TGTGCCAGCAGCCCCCTAGCGGGGCGGCATGGTGAGCAGTTCTTC.